This T cell receptor beta chain was retrieved from a study of control samples from healthy donors and cancer patients. With 2 bases clipped from V and 0 bases from J, the junction kept 4 bases outside the gene matches. The CDR3 extends over 16 amino acids. Germline CDR1 and CDR2: MNHEY and SMNVEV (reference sequence). Clones were sequenced by immunoSEQ multiplex PCR, and TCRdb holds only the in-frame ones, with some missing. The repertoire holds fewer than 100,000 clones, with roughly four fifths as singletons. The sample was blood. This clonotype was sampled from a man aged 60-69 years in good health. The chain carries TRBV27 and TRBJ2-1; 7 bases match TRBD2. DNA of the CDR3: TGTGCCAGCAGTTTAAATTCGGGGGGCTCCTACAATGAGCAGTTCTTC. Translated, it gives CASSLNSGGSYNEQFF.